Listed below are T cell receptor beta chains from one sample, sequenced in a study of T cells in Graves' hyperthyroidism and ophthalmopathy. TCRdb reanalysed the multiplex PCR reads using MiXCR and keeps one entry per CDR3 protein. Seen here are 400,000 to 500,000 distinct CDR3 sequences, over 12% observed once, and the top ten hold approximately 13%. The source material was blood. Source of these receptors: a man aged 18 to 29 with Graves' ophthalmopathy. Each CDR3 is given with its conserved first and last residue. The order of the fields is V gene, clone size, J gene, D gene, CDR3 protein, CDR3 DNA. D genes are given only for firm matches. Only part of the rows carry a size: once, few, many, or a class if the clone is expanded.

TRBV7-9,.,TRBJ2-5,.,CASSYAGATPETQYF,TGTGCCAGCAGCTACGCAGGGGCAACTCCGGAGACCCAGTACTTC
TRBV5-1,.,TRBJ2-3,TRBD2,CASRGLAGAQIGNF,TGCGCCAGCAGGGGACTAGCGGGGGCACAGATAGGAAATTTT
TRBV5-4,.,TRBJ2-1,.,CASSQTGSTYNEQFF,TGTGCCAGCAGCCAAACAGGTTCCACCTACAATGAGCAGTTCTTC
TRBV7-9,many,TRBJ2-1,TRBD2,CASSSGLSIDEQFF,TGTGCCAGCAGCTCGGGACTATCTATCGATGAGCAGTTCTTC
TRBV6-4,.,TRBJ2-3,TRBD2,CASSDTVAGGADTQYF,TGTGCCAGCAGTGACACGGTAGCGGGAGGTGCAGATACGCAGTATTTT
TRBV6-1,.,TRBJ2-1,TRBD2,CASRSLAGLGNEQFF,TGTGCCAGCAGATCCCTAGCGGGATTAGGGAATGAGCAGTTCTTC
TRBV6-1,.,TRBJ1-2,TRBD1,CASRLGQGLDGYTF,TGTGCCAGCAGATTGGGACAGGGCTTAGATGGCTACACCTTC
TRBV7-2,few,TRBJ1-2,.,CASSPGGGQVSGYTF,TGTGCCAGCAGCCCCGGGGGGGGGCAGGTTAGTGGCTACACCTTC
TRBV15,many,TRBJ2-3,.,CATSRARIGDTQYF,TGTGCCACCAGCAGAGCCCGGATAGGAGATACGCAGTATTTT
TRBV2,many,TRBJ1-2,.,CASSNSGYTF,TGTGCCAGCAGTAACAGTGGCTACACCTTC
TRBV5-1,.,TRBJ2-3,.,CASSPGVGQRADTQYF,TGCGCCAGCAGCCCGGGGGTCGGCCAACGCGCAGATACGCAGTATTTT
TRBV5-5,many,TRBJ2-2,TRBD1,CASSYDGTGSTGELFF,TGTGCCAGCAGCTACGACGGGACAGGCAGCACCGGGGAGCTGTTTTTT
TRBV12-3/TRBV12-4,many,TRBJ2-7,TRBD2,CASRREEDYEQYF,TGTGCCAGCAGGCGGGAGGAAGACTACGAGCAGTACTTC
TRBV10-3,few,TRBJ2-2,.,CAISEGAANTGELFF,TGTGCCATCAGTGAGGGGGCTGCGAACACCGGGGAGCTGTTTTTT
TRBV6-2/TRBV6-3,many,TRBJ2-3,TRBD1,CASSSLNWDREVDTQYF,TGTGCCAGCAGTTCCCTGAATTGGGACAGGGAGGTAGATACGCAGTATTTT
TRBV7-9,.,TRBJ1-3,.,CASSSTGGRSGNTIYF,TGTGCCAGCAGCTCCACAGGAGGACGCTCTGGAAACACCATATATTTT
TRBV3-1,many,TRBJ1-1,TRBD1,CASSQVPGQRNTEAFF,TGTGCCAGCAGCCAAGTACCGGGACAGAGGAACACTGAAGCTTTCTTT
TRBV4-1,few,TRBJ1-6,.,CASSQIGASSPLHF,TGCGCCAGCAGCCAAATAGGCGCGAGTTCACCCCTCCACTTT
TRBV4-1,.,TRBJ2-1,.,CASSQDKSERPGNNEQFF,TGCGCCAGCAGCCAAGATAAGAGCGAGCGGCCTGGAAACAATGAGCAGTTCTTC
TRBV7-3,many,TRBJ2-3,.,CASSAGTYTTDTQYF,TGTGCCAGCAGCGCAGGGACTTACACCACAGATACGCAGTATTTT
TRBV30,few,TRBJ2-2,.,CAWSPRWGRVNTGELFF,TGTGCCTGGAGTCCTAGGTGGGGCAGGGTGAACACCGGGGAGCTGTTTTTT
TRBV5-8,.,TRBJ2-7,.,CASSLEAGPVREQYF,TGTGCCAGCAGCTTGGAGGCGGGACCGGTGAGGGAGCAGTACTTC
TRBV9,.,TRBJ2-1,.,CASSDWPDSYNEQFF,TGTGCCAGCAGCGACTGGCCTGACTCCTACAATGAGCAGTTCTTC
TRBV18,many,TRBJ2-7,TRBD1,CASSPRTGGYEQYF,TGTGCCAGCAGTCCCAGGACAGGGGGTTACGAGCAGTACTTC
TRBV20-1,many,TRBJ2-4,.,CSARDKPLAKNIQYF,TGCAGTGCTAGAGACAAACCGTTAGCCAAAAACATTCAGTACTTC
TRBV5-6,many,TRBJ2-7,.,CASSSGFYYEQYF,TGTGCCAGCAGCTCCGGGTTCTACTACGAGCAGTACTTC
TRBV7-3,many,TRBJ2-5,.,CASSLTRQETQYF,TGTGCCAGCAGCTTAACCCGCCAAGAGACCCAGTACTTC
TRBV7-9,many,TRBJ2-5,.,CASSSRPRTDEQETQYF,TGTGCCAGCAGCTCCCGTCCGCGGACGGACGAACAAGAGACCCAGTACTTC
TRBV2,many,TRBJ2-5,.,CASSDQGLPGTQYF,TGTGCCAGCAGTGATCAGGGGCTCCCCGGTACCCAGTACTTC
TRBV10-1,.,TRBJ2-3,TRBD2,CASSPSGGARDTQYF,TGCGCCAGCAGCCCTAGCGGGGGGGCCAGAGATACGCAGTATTTT
TRBV7-8,many,TRBJ2-2,.,CASSFRIPGELFF,TGTGCCAGCAGCTTCCGCATTCCCGGGGAGCTGTTTTTT
TRBV20-1,many,TRBJ1-5,.,CSANPPGNQPQHF,TGCAGTGCCAACCCGCCAGGCAATCAGCCCCAGCATTTT
TRBV3-1,.,TRBJ2-7,.,CASSQMRFYGAEQYF,TGTGCCAGCAGCCAGATGAGGTTTTATGGGGCCGAGCAGTACTTC
TRBV6-4,few,TRBJ2-5,.,CASSGLAGETQYF,TGTGCCAGCAGTGGCCTCGCCGGTGAGACCCAGTACTTC
TRBV7-9,.,TRBJ1-2,.,CASSPGEGAYGYTF,TGTGCCAGCAGTCCTGGGGAGGGTGCCTATGGCTACACCTTC
TRBV5-1,.,TRBJ2-7,.,CASSSWAYEQYF,TGCGCCAGCAGCTCTTGGGCCTACGAGCAGTACTTC
TRBV6-5,.,TRBJ2-1,TRBD2,CASSYLAGGLYNEQFF,TGTGCCAGCAGTTACTTAGCGGGGGGGCTCTACAATGAGCAGTTCTTC
TRBV4-1,few,TRBJ2-1,TRBD2,CASSHRLAEEFF,TGCGCCAGCAGCCATAGACTAGCGGAAGAGTTCTTC
TRBV19,many,TRBJ2-5,TRBD1,CASSMDRGPRIQETQYF,TGTGCCAGTAGTATGGACAGGGGGCCAAGGATCCAAGAGACCCAGTACTTC
TRBV5-6,many,TRBJ1-6,.,CASSLGRTREYF,TGTGCCAGCAGCTTGGGTCGGACTCGGGAGTACTTT